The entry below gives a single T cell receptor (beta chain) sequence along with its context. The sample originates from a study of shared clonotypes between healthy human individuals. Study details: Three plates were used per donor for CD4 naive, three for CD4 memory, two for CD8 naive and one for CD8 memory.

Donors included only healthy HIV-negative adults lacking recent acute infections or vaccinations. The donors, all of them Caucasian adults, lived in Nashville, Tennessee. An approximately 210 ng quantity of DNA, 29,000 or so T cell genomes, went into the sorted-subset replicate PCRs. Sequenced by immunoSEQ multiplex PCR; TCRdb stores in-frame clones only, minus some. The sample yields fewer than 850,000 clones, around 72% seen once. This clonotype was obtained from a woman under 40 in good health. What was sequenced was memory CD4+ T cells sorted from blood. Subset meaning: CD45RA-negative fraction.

The CDR3 spells CASSNRTVSSYEQYF. CDR3 sequence (DNA): TGTGCCAGCAGCAACCGGACGGTAAGCTCCTACGAGCAGTACTTC. V usage is TRBV5-5 and J usage is TRBJ2-7, with D hard to call. The V end was cut by 4 bases, the J end by 0 bases, with 14 bases between. There are 15 residues in the CDR3. Germline CDR1 and CDR2: SGHKS and YYEKEE (reference sequence). The whole variable domain, filled in from reference TRBV5-5 and TRBJ2-7, reads DAGVTQSPTHLIKTRGQQVTLRCSPISGHKSVSWYQQVLGQGPQFIFQYYEKEERGRGNFPDRFSARQFPNYSSELNVNALLLGDSALYLCASSNRTVSSYEQYFGPGTRLTVT.